This T cell receptor (beta chain) was sequenced for a study of blood T cell repertoires in COVID-19. Trimming removed 8 bases from V and 11 bases from J; junction bases left unmatched: 10. The germline V gene has CDR1 MNHEY and CDR2 SMNVEV (reference sequence). The CDR3 is made up of 14 amino acids. Per the original methods: Amplification of reference gene primers was used by the study to estimate nucleated cell counts. TCRdb's copy holds only in-frame clones and misses some; the assay was immunoSEQ multiplex PCR. V and J calls and clone size follow that table, whereas D and trimming were derived from the DNA. Of roughly 38,000 clones in the sample, approximately 86% are singletons; the top ten hold 4.5% to 5.5%. This clone was counted a single time.

The V and J genes are TRBV27 and TRBJ1-6; 9 bases map to TRBD1. The receptor was derived from a man over 45 with active COVID-19. Specimen: peripheral blood. The CDR3 spells CASGYRGQGTPLHF. The DNA of the CDR3 is TGTGCCAGCGGGTACAGGGGGCAGGGGACACCCCTCCACTTT.